The 6 T cell receptor beta chains listed next were all sequenced from one sample in a study of T cell clonality in common variable immunodeficiency (dated by TCRdb to the mid-2010s). The research as a whole found: CVID TCRbeta sequences were reported to have fewer deletions and N-nucleotide insertions and to lack highly modified clones with 13 or more V deletions.

Their antigens are not known. Libraries were made using the immunoSEQ multiplex PCR assay. What TCRdb holds here is the immuneACCESS table cut down to in-frame rearrangements. Part of the clones is not present; checked against another copy, under half of the missing clones reflect an unresolved V gene, and the others are unexplained. The table shows about 11,000 clones here, with no singletons. The ten largest account for around 5.8% of the sample. Sequenced material: peripheral blood mononuclear cells. The origin of the receptors is a human donor with common variable immunodeficiency.

This clone was picked up a small number of times. The DNA ends 3 residues before the CDR3 does, and the rest of the CDR3 is filled in from the germline J gene. This rearrangement joins TRBV13 to TRBJ2-1; 7 positions agree with TRBD2. This CDR3 comprises 17 residues. Trimming removed 5 bases from V and 2 bases from J; junction bases left unmatched: 12. Germline lookup yields CDR1 PRHDT and CDR2 FYEKMQ (reference sequence). CDR3 region: CASSNRRGLAAYNEQFF. The sequenced part of the CDR3 DNA is TGTGCCAGCAGCAACCGGCGTGGGCTAGCGGCCTACAATGAG.

There are a few counts of this clone. The sequenced part of the CDR3 DNA is TGTGCCAGCTCACCACTTACAGGGGGA. The encoded protein is CASSPLTGG. The whole CDR3 region reads CASSPLTGGAFF. V gene TRBV18 combines with J gene TRBJ1-1, with 8 bases lining up with TRBD1. The read comes to an end 3 residues before the CDR3 does, leaving the germline J gene to fill in the end. This CDR3 comprises 12 residues. Germline lookup yields CDR1 KGHSH and CDR2 LQKENI.

In its sample, this clone ranks as medium-sized. The read terminates 3 residues ahead of where the CDR3 ends, so the germline J gene completes it. The V and J genes are TRBV29-1 and TRBJ2-1; perhaps TRBD2 as D (6 bases). Germline CDR1 is SQVTM and CDR2 is ANQGSEA. The length of the CDR3 is 12 residues. Deletions cut 7 bases from V and 6 bases from J, with 13 bases between. The CDR3 loop is CSGGDDTNEQFF. The DNA read from the CDR3 is TGCAGCGGCGGGGACGACACCAATGAG.

This clone was recorded a few times. The read halts 3 residues ahead of the CDR3 end, with the missing end drawn from the germline J gene. This chain connects TRBV30 to TRBJ2-5; a possible D gene is TRBD1 (6 bases). In germline, CDR1 is GTSNPN, CDR2 SVGIG (reference sequence). There are 14 residues in the CDR3. With 0 bases removed from V and 4 bases from J, the gap between germline ends came to 12 bases. The CDR3 sequence: CAWSVGTMAETQYF. The part of the CDR3 DNA that was read is TGTGCCTGGAGTGTGGGGACAATGGCAGAGACC.

A remark on this clone: The missing CDR3 end, 3 residues past where the read stops, is filled in from the germline J gene. The chain employs TRBV18 and TRBJ2-3; 8 nucleotides agree with TRBD2. J lost 2 bases, V lost 10 bases, and 5 bases had no gene match. Per the germline V gene, CDR1 is KGHSH and CDR2 is LQKENI. The CDR3 has 13 amino acids. The sequenced CDR3 bases are TGTGCCAACAGCGGGAGCTCCACAGATACG. Its translation is CANSGSSTDT. The whole CDR3 region reads CANSGSSTDTQYF.

The sample holds many counts of this clone. The CDR3 goes on 3 residues after the read ends, and that part is filled in from the germline J gene. The V call is TRBV19, the J call TRBJ2-2; D is perhaps TRBD1 (5 bases). Trimming took 5 bases from V and 5 from J, leaving 21 bases between them. Looked up from germline, CDR1 is LNHDA and CDR2 is SQIVND (reference sequence). The CDR3 has 17 residues. The CDR3 protein is CASSLNRRLDGTGELFF. The sequenced CDR3 bases are TGTGCCAGTAGTTTAAACAGGCGACTTGACGGAACCGGGGAG.